The 19 T cell receptor beta chains below all came from one sample that was sequenced in a study of human T cells and chemical hapten exposure. Time point defined: patch test 1, 2 weeks after DPC sensitization. The treatment is: therapeutic diphenylcyclopropenone sensitization with weekly scalp DPC. MiXCR was run by TCRdb on the RACE reads, yielding one entry per CDR3 protein. The sample gives approximately 90,000 distinct CDR3 sequences, under 12% of which show up once; 2.2% is in the top ten. The specimen was whole blood, collected in connection with sensitization to the hapten diphenylcyclopropenone (DPC). The receptors here all came from a man in his forties with alopecia areata. Some clones in this sample may be carry-over from other donors' samples.

This clonotype has a count of ten or more. This chain connects TRBV27 to TRBJ1-4; no firm D call. Between the trimmed V and J ends, which lost 5 bases and 8 bases, there was a span of 15 bases. Per the germline V gene, CDR1 is MNHEY and CDR2 is SMNVEV (reference sequence). The CDR3 contains 14 residues. The CDR3 sequence: CASSPPGTGEKLFF. The CDR3 DNA is TGTGCCAGCAGTCCCCCAGGAACGGGGGAAAAACTGTTTTTT.

This clonotype appeared a few times. The V gene is TRBV12-3 or TRBV12-4, the J gene TRBJ1-4, with D unresolved. The ends were cut back, 3 bases at V and 8 bases at J, with 10 bases in the middle. The CDR3 has 13 amino acids. The CDR3 bases are TGTGCCAGCAGTTTTGAGGGTGGGGAAAAACTGTTTTTT. It yields the protein CASSFEGGEKLFF.

This clonotype was seen many times. The rearrangement uses TRBV5-1 and TRBJ1-4; TRBD1 might be the D (5 bases). This CDR3 contains 15 residues. The V gene lost 0 bases and the J gene lost 5 bases, with 11 bases spanning the gap. Per the germline V gene, CDR1 is SGHRS and CDR2 is YFSETQ. In DNA, the CDR3 is TGCGCCAGCAGCTTGGAGGCAGGGTGGAATGAAAAACTGTTTTTT. This codes for CASSLEAGWNEKLFF.

This clonotype was detected a few times. This chain links TRBV6-5 with TRBJ1-4, with TRBD1 matching 8 bases. Germline values: CDR1 MNHEY, CDR2 SVGAGI. The V and J ends lost 5 bases and 2 bases, in that order; junction bases with no gene match: 4. The CDR3 is 15 residues long. The CDR3 loop reads CASSARGRTNEKLFF. The CDR3 bases are TGTGCCAGCAGTGCCAGGGGGCGGACTAATGAAAAACTGTTTTTT.

The rearrangement joins TRBV30 to TRBJ2-4, with a weak D call TRBD2 (6 bases). The CDR3 is 13 residues long. V was cut by 8 bases and J by 7 bases, with 18 bases left in between. Germline CDR1 is GTSNPN and CDR2 is SVGIG (reference sequence). In DNA, the CDR3 is TGTGCCGGCGGGGCTTCGGCTTTGAACATTCAGTACTTC. Its translation is CAGGASALNIQYF. Full variable domain (remainder filled in from reference TRBV30 and TRBJ2-4): SQTIHQWPATLVQPVGSPLSLECTVEGTSNPNLYWYRQAAGRGLQLLFYSVGIGQISSEVPQNLSASRPQDRQFILSSKKLLLSDSGFYLCAGGASALNIQYFGAGTRLSVL.

This CDR3 is CSVHRPLNTEAFF. The CDR3 DNA reads as TGCAGCGTTCACAGGCCCTTGAACACTGAAGCTTTCTTT. V and J are TRBV29-1 and TRBJ1-1; weak D call: TRBD1 (5 bases). Trimming removed 5 bases from V and 0 bases from J, with 10 bases in between. The CDR3 contains 13 residues. CDR1 is SQVTM, CDR2 ANQGSEA, per germline.

V usage is TRBV9 and J usage is TRBJ2-5; 12 bases are shared with TRBD2. The junction had 0 bases not matched to a gene; V was cut back by 3 bases and J by 0 bases. The CDR3 length is 15 residues. Germline CDR1 SGDLS, CDR2 YYNGEE. In nucleotides, the CDR3 is TGTGCCAGCAGCGGGACTAGCGGGAACCAAGAGACCCAGTACTTC. Amino acids: CASSGTSGNQETQYF.

This chain uses TRBV5-6 with TRBJ1-1; no clear D gene. There are 16 residues in the CDR3. Germline CDR1 and CDR2: SGHDT and YYEEEE. V dropped 6 bases and J dropped 0 bases, with 18 bases sitting between them. The CDR3 bases are TGTGCCAGCACTTATATTTTTTCCGGAATGAACACTGAAGCTTTCTTT. Translated: CASTYIFSGMNTEAFF.

The chain uses TRBV12-3 or TRBV12-4 and TRBJ1-5; D remains unclear. This CDR3 is built from 13 residues. Trimming stripped 5 bases from V and 5 bases from J, with 10 bases between. This CDR3 is CASSEGGHQPQHF. CDR3 in DNA: TGTGCCAGCAGTGAGGGTGGACATCAGCCCCAGCATTTT.

This clonotype was found many times. The rearrangement links TRBV11-2 to TRBJ2-3; D is unclear. V lost 3 bases and J 1 base, leaving 20 bases between the germline ends. CDR1 is SGHAT, CDR2 FQNNGV, per germline. The CDR3 covers 18 residues. CDR3 in DNA: TGTGCCAGCAGCTTTCTTTTCTCGCGGAGAGACCGCACAGATACGCAGTATTTT. Translation: CASSFLFSRRDRTDTQYF. Looking up the rest from reference TRBV11-2 and TRBJ2-3 gives the full variable domain: EAGVAQSPRYKIIEKRQSVAFWCNPISGHATLYWYQQILGQGPKLLIQFQNNGVVDDSQLPKDRFSAERLKGVDSTLKIQPAKLEDSAVYLCASSFLFSRRDRTDTQYFGPGTRLTVL.

The chain joins TRBV12-3 or TRBV12-4 to TRBJ2-1; 11 bases fit TRBD2. The trim removed 3 bases at V and 3 bases at J, leaving 1 base unmatched. This CDR3 has 15 amino acids. This CDR3 reads CASSLTSGIYNEQFF. Written as DNA, the CDR3 is TGTGCCAGCAGTTTGACTAGCGGGATCTACAATGAGCAGTTCTTC.

This clonotype was detected many times. This chain links TRBV28 with TRBJ2-7; D could derive from TRBD1 or TRBD2 (5 bases each). CDR1 is MDHEN, CDR2 SYDVKM, per germline. The V gene lost 7 bases and the J gene lost 0 bases, with 16 bases spanning the gap. This CDR3 comprises 15 residues. CDR3 in amino acids: CASTPPGASSYEQYV. CDR3 sequence (DNA): TGTGCCAGCACCCCCCCCGGGGCGAGCTCCTACGAGCAGTACGTC.

This clonotype was detected a few times. CDR3 sequence reads: CASSQEAGYGEQYF. Here the CDR3 DNA reads TGCGCCAGCAGCCAAGAAGCAGGGTACGGGGAGCAGTACTTC. The gene calls are TRBV4-3 and TRBJ2-7; possibly TRBD1 for D (5 bases). CDR1 LGHNA and CDR2 YSLEER come from the germline V gene. The CDR3 loop spans 14 amino acids. With 0 bases removed from V and 7 bases from J, the gap between germline ends came to 13 bases.

This clonotype was detected ten times or more. The J gene is TRBJ2-7, the V gene TRBV12-3 or TRBV12-4, with D hard to call. V shed 5 bases and J shed 5 bases, with 16 bases lying between them. This CDR3 region has 14 residues. The CDR3 is CASSALENGNEQYV. CDR3 nucleotides: TGTGCCAGCAGTGCCCTGGAGAACGGAAACGAGCAGTACGTC.

This clonotype was seen ten or more times. The V and J genes are TRBV12-3 or TRBV12-4 and TRBJ2-3; D possibly matches TRBD1 or TRBD2 (5 bases each). The CDR3 spans 14 residues. With 4 bases removed from V and 3 bases from J, the gap between germline ends came to 11 bases. CDR3 bases: TGTGCCAGCAGTTCTTGGGACCGAACAGATACGCAGTATTTT. Its translation is CASSSWDRTDTQYF.

This clonotype was found many times. V usage is TRBV12-3 or TRBV12-4 and J usage is TRBJ1-2, with 7 bases lining up with TRBD1. The V gene end was trimmed by 5 bases and the J gene end by 3 bases; junction bases not matched to a gene: 6. This CDR3 contains 14 residues. The DNA for the CDR3 is TGTGCCAGCAGTCCCGGGACAGCCGACTATGGCTACACCTTC. As protein: CASSPGTADYGYTF.

This clonotype was counted only a few times. The rearrangement uses TRBV6-6 and TRBJ2-3, with 8 positions matching TRBD2. J gave up 2 bases and V 5 bases, and 3 bases lay outside the gene matches. The germline V gene has CDR1 MNHNY and CDR2 SVGAGI (reference sequence). CDR3 size: 14 residues. CDR3 amino acids: CASSDSGNTDTQYF. CDR3 nucleotide sequence: TGTGCCAGCAGTGATAGCGGGAACACAGATACGCAGTATTTT.

Many counts were recorded for this clonotype. This sequence joins TRBV12-5 and TRBJ1-2, with a weak D call TRBD1 (5 bases). V lost 0 bases to trimming and J lost 3 bases, with 20 bases between them. The CDR3 contains 18 residues. Per germline, CDR1 LGHNT and CDR2 FRNRAP. The CDR3 protein is CASGLVEGGSRDDYGYTF. The CDR3 nucleotides read TGTGCTAGTGGTTTGGTAGAAGGAGGTTCTAGGGACGACTATGGCTACACCTTC.

There are many counts of this clonotype. The rearrangement joins TRBV5-1 to TRBJ2-3, with 8 nucleotides matching TRBD2. This CDR3 has 16 residues. Germline-derived CDR1 and CDR2 are SGHRS and YFSETQ. The ends lost 4 bases at V and 0 bases at J; junction bases unmatched: 7. CDR3 sequence reads: CASSLRLAQSTDTQYF. CDR3 DNA: TGCGCCAGCAGCCTCAGACTAGCGCAGAGCACAGATACGCAGTATTTT.